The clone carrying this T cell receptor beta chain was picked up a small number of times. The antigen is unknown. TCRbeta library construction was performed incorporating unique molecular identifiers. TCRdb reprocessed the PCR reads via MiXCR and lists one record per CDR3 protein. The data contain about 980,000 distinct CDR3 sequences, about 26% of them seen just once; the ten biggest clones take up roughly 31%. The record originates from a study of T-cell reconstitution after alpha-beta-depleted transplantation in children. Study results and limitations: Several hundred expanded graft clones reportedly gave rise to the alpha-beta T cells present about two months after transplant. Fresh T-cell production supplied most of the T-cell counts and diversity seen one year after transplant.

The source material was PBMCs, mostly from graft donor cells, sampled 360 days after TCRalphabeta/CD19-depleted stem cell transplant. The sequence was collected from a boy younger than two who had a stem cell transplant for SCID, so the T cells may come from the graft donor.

The CDR3 DNA sequence: TGTGCCAGCAGTTTCGGCTATCGCAGGGATACGCAGTATTTT. Translating it yields CASSFGYRRDTQYF. J is TRBJ2-3 and V is TRBV27; no firm D call. The CDR3 has 14 amino acids. V gave up 3 bases and J gave up 6 bases, with 13 bases separating them. From germline, CDR1 is MNHEY and CDR2 SMNVEV (reference sequence).